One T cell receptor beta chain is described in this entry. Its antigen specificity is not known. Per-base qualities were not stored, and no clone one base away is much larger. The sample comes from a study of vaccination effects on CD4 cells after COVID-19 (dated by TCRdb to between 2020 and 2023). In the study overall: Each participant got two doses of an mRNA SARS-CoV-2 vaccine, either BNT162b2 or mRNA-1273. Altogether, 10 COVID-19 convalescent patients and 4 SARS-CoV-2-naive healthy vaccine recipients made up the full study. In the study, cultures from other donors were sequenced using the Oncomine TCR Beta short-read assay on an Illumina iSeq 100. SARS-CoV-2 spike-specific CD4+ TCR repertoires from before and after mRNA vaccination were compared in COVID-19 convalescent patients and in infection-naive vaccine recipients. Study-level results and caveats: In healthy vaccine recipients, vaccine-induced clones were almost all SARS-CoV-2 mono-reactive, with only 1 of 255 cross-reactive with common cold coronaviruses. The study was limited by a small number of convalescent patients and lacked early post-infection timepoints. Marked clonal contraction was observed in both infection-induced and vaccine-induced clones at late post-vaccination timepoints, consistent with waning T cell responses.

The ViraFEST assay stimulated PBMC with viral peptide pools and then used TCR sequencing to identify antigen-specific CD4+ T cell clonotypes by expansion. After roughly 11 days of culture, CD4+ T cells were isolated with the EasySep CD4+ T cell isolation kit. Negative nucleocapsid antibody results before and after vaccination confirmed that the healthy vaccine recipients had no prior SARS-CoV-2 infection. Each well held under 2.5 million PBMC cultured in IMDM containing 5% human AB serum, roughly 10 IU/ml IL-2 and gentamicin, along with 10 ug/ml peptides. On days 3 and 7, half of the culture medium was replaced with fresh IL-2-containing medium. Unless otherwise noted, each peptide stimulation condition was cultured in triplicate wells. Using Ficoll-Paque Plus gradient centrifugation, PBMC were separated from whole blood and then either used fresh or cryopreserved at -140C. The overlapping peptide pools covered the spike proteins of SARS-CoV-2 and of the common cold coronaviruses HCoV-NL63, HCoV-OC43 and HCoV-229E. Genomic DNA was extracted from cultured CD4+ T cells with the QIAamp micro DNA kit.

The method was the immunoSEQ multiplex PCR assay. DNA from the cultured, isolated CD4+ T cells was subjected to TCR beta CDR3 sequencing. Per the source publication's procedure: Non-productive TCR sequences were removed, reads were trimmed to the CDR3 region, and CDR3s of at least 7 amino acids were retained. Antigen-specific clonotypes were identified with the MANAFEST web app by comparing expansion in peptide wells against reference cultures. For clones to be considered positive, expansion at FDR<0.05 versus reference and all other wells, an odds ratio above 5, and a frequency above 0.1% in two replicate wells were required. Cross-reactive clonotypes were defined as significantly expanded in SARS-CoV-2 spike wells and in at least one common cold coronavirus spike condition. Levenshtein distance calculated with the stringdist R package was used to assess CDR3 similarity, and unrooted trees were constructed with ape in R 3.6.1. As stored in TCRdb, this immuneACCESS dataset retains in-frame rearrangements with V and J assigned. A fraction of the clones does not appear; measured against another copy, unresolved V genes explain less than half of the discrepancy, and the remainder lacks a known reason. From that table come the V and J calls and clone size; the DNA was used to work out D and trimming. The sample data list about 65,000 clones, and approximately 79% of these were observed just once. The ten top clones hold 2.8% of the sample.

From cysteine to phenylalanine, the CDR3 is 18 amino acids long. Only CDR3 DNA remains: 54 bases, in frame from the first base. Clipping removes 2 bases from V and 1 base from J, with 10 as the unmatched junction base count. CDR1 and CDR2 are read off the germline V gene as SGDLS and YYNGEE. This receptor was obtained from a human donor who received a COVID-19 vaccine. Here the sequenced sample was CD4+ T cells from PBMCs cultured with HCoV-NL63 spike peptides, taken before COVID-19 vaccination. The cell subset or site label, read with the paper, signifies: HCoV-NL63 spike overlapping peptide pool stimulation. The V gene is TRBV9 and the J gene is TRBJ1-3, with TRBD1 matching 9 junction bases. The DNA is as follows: TGTGCCAGCAGCGTTCAGTCCGGGACAGGGTCTTCTGGAAACACCATATATTTT. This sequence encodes CASSVQSGTGSSGNTIYF. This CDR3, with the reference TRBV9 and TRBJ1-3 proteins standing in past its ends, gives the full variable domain DSGVTQTPKHLITATGQRVTLRCSPRSGDLSVYWYQQSLDQGLQFLIQYYNGEERAKGNILERFSAQQFPDLHSELNLSSLELGDSALYFCASSVQSGTGSSGNTIYFGEGSWLTVV.